This entry lists 5 T cell receptor beta chains sequenced from one sample in a study of T cells expressing NK-cell markers. TCRdb processed the 5' RACE reads again and assigns one entry to each CDR3 protein, with no DNA. Reported are some 600,000 distinct CDR3 sequences; the ten largest clones contain approximately 3.5%. The sequenced sample consisted of blood T cells: a sorted CD56 or NKG2C T cell subset, CD4+ or CD8+ T cells, or bulk PBMC T cells (not recorded which). These receptors were obtained from a man in his late teens or twenties in good health.

This chain uses TRBV2 with TRBJ2-3; the D gene TCRdb calls, TRBD1, cannot be checked with no DNA. The CDR3 runs 14 residues. The germline CDR1 and CDR2 sequences are SNHLY and FYNNEI. This chain's CDR3 is CASSPPTSTDTQYF.

The V and J genes are TRBV7-2 and TRBJ2-1; the TCRdb D gene call, TRBD1, has no DNA to confirm it. The CDR3 is 16 residues long. Looked up from germline, CDR1 is SGHTA and CDR2 is FQGNSA. CDR3 in amino acids: CASSSQGGRGYNEQFF.

CDR3 region: CASSLGPAGGRVNEQFF. The gene calls are TRBV5-6 and TRBJ2-1; the TCRdb call, TRBD2, lacks DNA for checking. This CDR3 spans 17 amino acids. Germline loops: CDR1 SGHDT, CDR2 YYEEEE.

The chain combines TRBV5-1 with TRBJ1-4; TCRdb designates TRBD1, a call that cannot be tested without DNA. Germline-derived CDR1 and CDR2 are SGHRS and YFSETQ. This CDR3 region has 16 residues. CDR3 region: CASSYLAGGPNEKLFF.

The V gene is TRBV6-6, the J gene TRBJ1-2. Germline V lookup: CDR1 MNHNY, CDR2 SVGAGI (reference sequence). CDR3 length: 13 amino acids. The CDR3 protein is CATKDEGRLGYTF.